These T cell receptor beta chains were read from a single sample in a study of cytomegalovirus exposure and HLA in healthy donors. The method was immunoSEQ multiplex PCR; TCRdb's version includes in-frame clones alone and lacks a portion of them. The table lists around 130,000 clones, roughly 70% of them singletons. Sequences were obtained from PBMCs. These TCRs come from a woman aged 35 to 49 in good health and CMV-seropositive. Each CDR3 is given with its conserved first and last residue. The D gene is left open where the match is weak. Expanded clones are given a class, and other clones once, few, many or no size at all.

v_call	clone_size	j_call	d_call	cdr3_nt	cdr3_aa
TRBV19	few	TRBJ1-5	-	TGTGCCAGCGGGACATTTGTTTCGGGCAATCAGCCCCAGCATTTT	CASGTFVSGNQPQHF
TRBV5-1	-	TRBJ2-2	TRBD1	TGCGCCAGCAGCGGACAGGGGTACACCGGGGAGCTGTTTTTT	CASSGQGYTGELFF
TRBV29-1	-	TRBJ1-5	-	TGCAGCGTTGAAGCCAGGGAGGGCCAGCCCCAGCATTTT	CSVEAREGQPQHF
TRBV19	few	TRBJ1-2	TRBD1	TGTGCCAGTAGTATAGGCCAGGGGGTAACTAACTATGGCTACACCTTC	CASSIGQGVTNYGYTF
TRBV28	-	TRBJ1-1	-	TGTGCCAGCACTAAGCGGGTTGGTGAAGCTTTCTTT	CASTKRVGEAFF
TRBV30	few	TRBJ1-1	-	TGTGCCCACGGCGGGGGTTTCTTT	CAHGGGFF
TRBV7-3	-	TRBJ2-7	-	TGTGCCAGCAGCCGAGGTGGTCAAGCCACTAGCCCCTACGAGCAGTACTTC	CASSRGGQATSPYEQYF
TRBV5-8	few	TRBJ2-7	-	TGTGCCGGAATCGACAGAAACGACGGCGACGAGCAGTACTTC	CAGIDRNDGDEQYF
TRBV18	-	TRBJ2-6	-	TGTGCCAGCTCACCACCACGGTTACGGGGTTCTAGCTCTGGGGCCAACGTCCTGACTTTC	CASSPPRLRGSSSGANVLTF
TRBV15	-	TRBJ2-3	-	TGTGCCACCAGCAGTCTGACTAGCACAGATACGCAGTATTTT	CATSSLTSTDTQYF
TRBV19	-	TRBJ2-7	TRBD2	TGTGCCAGTAGCCGACTAGCGGGAGCTAAGGAGCAGTACTTC	CASSRLAGAKEQYF
TRBV27	-	TRBJ2-3	TRBD2	TGTGCCAGCAGTTCCGCAGGGACTAGCGGTGGAGATACGCAGTATTTT	CASSSAGTSGGDTQYF
TRBV7-6	few	TRBJ2-7	-	TGTGCCAGCAGCCCCAGGGGACCAGCCTACGAGCAGTACTTC	CASSPRGPAYEQYF
TRBV7-8	-	TRBJ2-1	-	TGTGCCAGCAGCTTCCGTTACGGGAGTAAAAACAATGAGCAGTTCTTC	CASSFRYGSKNNEQFF
TRBV9	-	TRBJ2-1	TRBD2	TGTGCCAGCAGCAAAAGCGGGAGCTCCTACAATGAGCAGTTCTTC	CASSKSGSSYNEQFF
TRBV5-4	-	TRBJ1-2	-	TGTGCCAGCACCCTGGGGGCCGACACTAACTATGGCTACACCTTC	CASTLGADTNYGYTF
TRBV5-1	-	TRBJ1-4	TRBD1	TGCGCCAGCAGGAGGACAGGGGAGGACGAAAAACTGTTTTTT	CASRRTGEDEKLFF
TRBV30	-	TRBJ1-6	TRBD1	TGTGCCTGGAGTAAGGGACAGGTGCAAACGCCCCTCCACTTT	CAWSKGQVQTPLHF
TRBV5-6	few	TRBJ2-4	TRBD1	TGTGCCAGCAGCGGGGGACAGCATAAAAACATTCAGTACTTC	CASSGGQHKNIQYF
TRBV2	-	TRBJ1-6	TRBD1	TGTGCCAGCAGAGGTCCGGGACAGGGGAATTCACCCCTCCACTTT	CASRGPGQGNSPLHF
TRBV6-5	-	TRBJ1-2	TRBD1	TGTGCCAGCACCTACGACAGGGCCGGTGGCTACACCTTC	CASTYDRAGGYTF
TRBV10-2	-	TRBJ2-3	-	TGCGCCAGCAGTGAGTCTCCAAGCACAGATACGCAGTATTTT	CASSESPSTDTQYF
TRBV7-3	-	TRBJ2-7	TRBD2	TGTGCCAGCAGCTTTGTGTCGGGGGCGGGGGGGCACTCCTACGAGCAGTACTTC	CASSFVSGAGGHSYEQYF